The entry that follows covers one T cell receptor (beta chain) sequence. Naivety among CD8 cells was defined by CD45RO negativity and positive CCR7 selection, thereby excluding terminally differentiated effector memory CD45RA+ cells. Germline assignment: CDR1 LGHNA and CDR2 YNFKEQ. The CDR3 is 14 amino acids. Trimming removed 0 bases from V and 4 bases from J, with 7 bases in between. The record originates from a study of shared clonotypes between healthy human individuals. Libraries were prepared by immunoSEQ multiplex PCR; TCRdb keeps only in-frame clonotypes and omits some of them. The sample gives some 2 million clones, approximately 94% of which show up once; under 1.5% is in the top ten.

The sequence was collected from a man between 18 and 35 years old in good health. Sequenced: naive CD8+ T cells sorted from blood. The chain recombines TRBV4-2 with TRBJ1-5; the D is unclear. The CDR3 DNA reads as TGTGCCAGCAGCCAAGAAATATCTAATCAGCCCCAGCATTTT. As protein: CASSQEISNQPQHF.